This TCR beta chain was documented in a study of regulatory T cells in long-lasting Graves disease. Study-wide results and caveats: Favored gene segments in persistent disease were TRBV28, TRBJ1-2 and TRBJ2-5.

Germline CDR1 reads SEHNR; CDR2 reads FQNEAQ (reference sequence). CDR3 size: 14 residues. The germline V and J ends were trimmed by 5 bases and 5 bases, with 12 bases remaining between them. Sample time point: newly diagnosed GD, antithyroid drugs for less than 3 months. Preparation of the TCR library used RNA extracted from PBMCs. Worth noting for this clonotype: What it binds is not known.

The TCR beta library used iRepertoire HTBI primers with Arm-PCR amplification of CDR3. Using its own MiXCR run on the multiplex PCR reads, TCRdb lists one record per CDR3 protein. In the table there are 450,000 to 600,000 distinct CDR3 sequences, roughly 16% of which are singletons. These data were also reused for a study on T cells in Graves' hyperthyroidism and ophthalmopathy. That work contributes: Lactation, pregnancy, other autoimmune disease or uncontrolled infection excluded patients. On the basis of clinical symptoms, serum thyroxine and TRAb, thyroid ultrasound and orbital computed tomography, diagnoses were made. In the blood, most expanded thyroid clonotypes above 0.001 appeared as well.

This receptor was identified in a man aged 35 to 55 with Graves disease. The gene calls are TRBV7-9 and TRBJ1-4; TRBD1 might be the D (5 bases). The source material was peripheral blood mononuclear cells (PBMCs), sampled at new diagnosis, from a patient treated with antithyroid drugs. In DNA form, the CDR3 reads TGTGCCAGCAGCGCCGGGACGGCGAATGAAAAACTGTTTTTT. Its protein is CASSAGTANEKLFF. Full variable domain (missing parts from reference TRBV7-9 and TRBJ1-4): DTGVSQNPRHKITKRGQNVTFRCDPISEHNRLYWYRQTLGQGPEFLTYFQNEAQLEKSRLLSDRFSAERPKGSFSTLEIQRTEQGDSAMYLCASSAGTANEKLFFGSGTQLSVL.